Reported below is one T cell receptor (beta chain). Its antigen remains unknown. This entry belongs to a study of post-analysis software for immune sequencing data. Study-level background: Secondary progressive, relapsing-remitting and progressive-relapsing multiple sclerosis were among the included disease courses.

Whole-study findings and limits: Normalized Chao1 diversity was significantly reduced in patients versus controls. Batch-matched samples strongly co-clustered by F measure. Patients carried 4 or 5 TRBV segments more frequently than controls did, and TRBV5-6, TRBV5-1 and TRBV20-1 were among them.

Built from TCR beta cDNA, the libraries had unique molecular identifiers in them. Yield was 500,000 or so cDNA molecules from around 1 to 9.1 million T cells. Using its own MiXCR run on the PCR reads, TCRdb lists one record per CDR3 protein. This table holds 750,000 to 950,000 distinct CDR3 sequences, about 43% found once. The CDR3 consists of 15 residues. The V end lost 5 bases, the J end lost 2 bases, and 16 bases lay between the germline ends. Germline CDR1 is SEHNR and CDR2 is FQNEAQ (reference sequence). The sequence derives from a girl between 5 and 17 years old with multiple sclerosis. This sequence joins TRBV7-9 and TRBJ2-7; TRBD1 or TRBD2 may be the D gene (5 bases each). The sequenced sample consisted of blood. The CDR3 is CASSNGTLRPYEQYF. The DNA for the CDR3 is TGTGCCAGCAGCAACGGGACCTTGAGGCCCTACGAGCAGTACTTC.